This TCR beta chain appears in the sequencing data of a study of blood T cell repertoires in COVID-19. Authors' analysis steps: For nucleated cells, counts were estimated from reference gene primer amplification. Here immunoSEQ multiplex PCR was the method, and the copy in TCRdb shows in-frame clones only, minus some. Clone size and the V and J calls come from that table; the DNA yielded D and trimming. The sample has roughly 300,000 clones, nearly 90% seen once; the top ten hold about 6%. Researchers sorted participants into cohorts using their self-reported clinical history. Germline V gene lookup returns CDR1 SGHAT and CDR2 FQNNGV. V lost 1 base, J lost 4 bases, and 11 bases stayed unmatched. This CDR3 is 17 amino acids long.

Sequencing input: PBMCs or T cells enriched from blood (not recorded which). V usage is TRBV11-2 and J usage is TRBJ1-1, with 8 bases fitting TRBD1. This sequence was found in a woman in her 30s who had recovered from COVID-19. DNA of the CDR3: TGTGCCAGCAGCTTAGTGTTCCAGGGGGCGAGGTCCACTGAAGCTTTCTTT. It specifies CASSLVFQGARSTEAFF.